The 27 T cell receptor beta chains presented below share a single source sample, sequenced in a study of TIL therapy for anti-PD-1-resistant metastatic lung cancer. This was the immunoSEQ v3 assay. The data were produced by immunoSEQ multiplex PCR, yet TCRdb's version contains in-frame clones alone and is incomplete. The top ten hold about 15% of the sample, which has about 43,000 clones, around three quarters seen once. Time point given: pre-treatment sample, taken before nivolumab and TIL therapy. The source was blood, collected at baseline. The receptors come from a man in his 70s with non-small cell lung cancer.

The genes are TRBV5-6 and TRBJ2-5; TRBD2 aligns across 14 bases. CDR1 and CDR2 (germline): SGHDT, YYEEEE. V was clipped by 5 bases and J by 3 bases; unmatched bases: 12. The CDR3 consists of 18 residues. The CDR3 coding sequence is TGTGCCAGCAGGACCATAACCGGGACTAGCGGGAGTAAAGAGACCCAGTACTTC. Protein product: CASRTITGTSGSKETQYF.

Only a few counts were recorded for this clone. The chain combines TRBV18 with TRBJ1-1; D unclear. CDR1 is KGHSH, CDR2 LQKENI, per germline. This CDR3 contains 14 residues. V was clipped by 0 bases and J by 5 bases, with 10 bases between them. The CDR3 nucleotides read TGTGCCAGCTCACCACCGAAGTTGACGACTGAAGCTTTCTTT. Translated: CASSPPKLTTEAFF.

This rearrangement joins TRBV5-1 to TRBJ2-1; 9 bases are a match to TRBD2. The CDR3 contains 16 residues. Trimming removed 4 bases from V and 0 bases from J; junction bases left unmatched: 5. Germline V gene data show CDR1 as SGHRS and CDR2 as YFSETQ. CDR3 region: CASSPQTSGSYNEQFF. Written as DNA, the CDR3 is TGCGCCAGCAGCCCCCAGACTAGCGGCTCCTACAATGAGCAGTTCTTC.

This chain uses TRBV7-2 with TRBJ2-1; no reliable D call. The CDR3 spans 11 residues. CDR1 and CDR2 from the germline V gene are SGHTA and FQGNSA. V lost 5 bases and J lost 8, with 7 bases in between. The CDR3 DNA reads as TGTGCCAGCAGCGCCGGATATGAGCAGTTCTTC. Translated: CASSAGYEQFF.

This rearrangement joins TRBV6-6 to TRBJ2-1; 11 bases align to TRBD2. The germline gives CDR1 MNHNY, CDR2 SVGAGI (reference sequence). CDR3 size: 14 residues. V shed 5 bases, J shed 7 bases, and the junction held 4 bases outside the gene matches. This CDR3 reads CASSALAGVNEQFF. CDR3 in DNA: TGTGCCAGCAGTGCACTAGCGGGAGTTAATGAGCAGTTCTTC.

The CDR3 reads CASSYSDRGYEQYF. CDR3 bases: TGTGCCAGCAGTTACTCGGACAGGGGATACGAGCAGTACTTC. The J gene is TRBJ2-7, the V gene TRBV6-5; 9 bases agree with TRBD1. Germline CDR1 and CDR2: MNHEY and SVGAGI. The CDR3 contains 14 residues. J was trimmed by 4 bases and V by 0 bases; bases with no gene match: 1.

J is TRBJ1-2 and V is TRBV18; D possibly corresponds to TRBD1 (5 bases). The CDR3 spans 15 residues. Trimming took off 4 bases at V and 3 bases at J, with 15 bases between the two ends. Looked up from germline, CDR1 is KGHSH and CDR2 is LQKENI. CDR3 protein: CASSRSRDGDYGYTF. The DNA of the CDR3 is TGTGCCAGCTCACGTTCTCGGGACGGGGACTATGGCTACACCTTC.

This clone showed up just once. The V and J genes are TRBV6-5 and TRBJ2-1, with TRBD2 matching 7 bases. In germline, CDR1 is MNHEY, CDR2 SVGAGI. The length of the CDR3 is 13 residues. Trimming removed 6 bases from V and 9 bases from J; junction bases left unmatched: 8. CDR3 protein: CASSPGGGVEQFF. CDR3 DNA sequence: TGTGCCAGCAGCCCCGGGGGAGGGGTTGAGCAGTTCTTC.

V usage is TRBV6-5 and J usage is TRBJ2-3; D is perhaps TRBD2 (5 bases). This CDR3 has 14 residues. Trimming removed 0 bases at V and 10 bases at J, with 14 bases between. The germline gives CDR1 MNHEY, CDR2 SVGAGI. The CDR3 sequence is CASSYSMSGAAQYF. In nucleotides, the CDR3 is TGTGCCAGCAGTTACTCGATGTCAGGAGCGGCGCAGTATTTT.

This CDR3 is CASSHNKQGLRGHEQYF. CDR3 nucleotides: TGTGCCAGCAGCCACAATAAGCAGGGACTTCGTGGGCACGAGCAGTACTTC. J is TRBJ2-7 and V is TRBV12-1; the table's D call TRBD2 went unverified against the DNA. TRBV12-1 is classified as a pseudogene. The CDR3 has 17 residues.

The V gene is TRBV21-1, the J gene TRBJ2-3; whether TRBD2, the table's D call, matches the DNA was not checked. TRBV21-1 is a pseudogene segment. This CDR3 has 15 amino acids. The CDR3 sequence: CASSKDRDSTDTQYF. For the CDR3, the DNA is TGTGCCAGCAGCAAAGATCGGGATAGCACAGATACGCAGTATTTT.

V gene TRBV6-5 combines with J gene TRBJ2-2, with D perhaps TRBD1 (5 bases). The V end lost 9 bases, the J end lost 2 bases, and 13 bases lay between the germline ends. The CDR3 covers 14 residues. In germline, CDR1 is MNHEY, CDR2 SVGAGI. The CDR3 protein is CASFKGLNTGELFF. CDR3 DNA: TGTGCCAGTTTCAAGGGGTTAAACACCGGGGAGCTGTTTTTT.

The chain recombines TRBV10-2 with TRBJ2-7, with 11 bases fitting TRBD2. The CDR3 consists of 14 residues. J was trimmed by 3 bases and V by 6 bases; bases with no gene match: 4. CDR1 is WSHSY, CDR2 SAAADI, per germline. CDR3 in amino acids: CASSHGTSGYEQYF. In DNA, the CDR3 is TGCGCCAGCAGCCACGGGACTAGCGGCTACGAGCAGTACTTC.

The chain is built from TRBV6-5 and TRBJ2-3, with D maybe TRBD1 (6 bases). The V end was cut by 6 bases, the J end by 0 bases, with 13 bases between. This CDR3 is 15 amino acids long. The V gene's germline CDR1 is MNHEY and CDR2 SVGAGI. The CDR3 DNA reads as TGTGCCAGCAGCCGACAGGCGACTAGCACAGATACGCAGTATTTT. This translates into CASSRQATSTDTQYF.

The chain couples TRBV5-1 to TRBJ2-1; possible D gene TRBD2, 6 bases. CDR1 is SGHRS and CDR2 is YFSETQ in the germline V gene. Trimming shortened V by 2 bases and J by 1 base, and 19 bases separated the two germline ends. CDR3 length: 18 residues. The CDR3 reads CASSLLPFAGPSYNEQFF. The CDR3 DNA reads TGCGCCAGCAGCTTATTACCCTTCGCGGGACCATCCTACAATGAGCAGTTCTTC.

V is TRBV5-4 and J is TRBJ2-3; possibly TRBD1 for D (6 bases). The CDR3 has 16 amino acids. Germline V gene lookup returns CDR1 SGHNT and CDR2 YYREEE (reference sequence). V gave up 1 base and J gave up 0 bases, with 12 bases separating them. The CDR3 DNA is TGTGCCAGCAGCTTGCGTCGACAGGCCAGCACAGATACGCAGTATTTT. Translated: CASSLRRQASTDTQYF.

The V call is TRBV20-1, the J call TRBJ2-7; D unresolved. This CDR3 region has 11 residues. Germline-derived CDR1 and CDR2 are DFQATT and SNEGSKA (reference sequence). Trimming shortened V by 5 bases and J by 9 bases, and 14 bases separated the two germline ends. The CDR3 DNA follows: TGCAGTGCTTACCTTCCCCGGTCGCAGTACTTC. This gives the protein CSAYLPRSQYF.

The chain joins TRBV5-1 to TRBJ2-3; 13 nucleotides align to TRBD2. V lost 6 bases and J lost 5; bases outside the gene matches: 9. The CDR3 contains 16 residues. Germline CDR1 reads SGHRS; CDR2 reads YFSETQ. The CDR3, as DNA: TGCGCCAGCATCCTCGGACTAGCGGGAGCAAAAGATACGCAGTATTTT. Translating it yields CASILGLAGAKDTQYF.

V usage is TRBV6-1 and J usage is TRBJ2-7; D remains unclear. Germline CDR1 and CDR2: MNHNS and SASEGT. The germline V and J ends were trimmed by 6 bases and 2 bases, with 11 bases remaining between them. The CDR3 covers 13 residues. CDR3 residues: CASSLVDTYEQYF. The CDR3 bases are TGTGCCAGCAGCCTAGTTGACACCTACGAGCAGTACTTC.

This clone has a single count. This chain uses TRBV5-1 with TRBJ2-5; TRBD1 might be the D (5 bases). The length of the CDR3 is 12 residues. The V gene lost 4 bases and the J gene lost 5 bases, with 9 bases spanning the gap. CDR1 is SGHRS, CDR2 YFSETQ, per germline. The CDR3 loop is CASSLKGETQYF. The CDR3 DNA sequence: TGCGCCAGCAGCCTAAAGGGGGAGACCCAGTACTTC.

In its sample, this clone was seen once. V gene TRBV7-8 combines with J gene TRBJ2-7; D possibly corresponds to TRBD1 (8 bases). Trimming removed 5 bases at V and 6 bases at J, with 32 bases between. Germline values: CDR1 SGHVS, CDR2 FQNEAQ. This CDR3 has 19 residues. The CDR3 protein is CASSLVGTGTGAGNGEQYF. In DNA form, the CDR3 reads TGTGCCAGCAGCCTGGTGGGGACAGGAACTGGAGCGGGAAACGGCGAGCAGTACTTC. Full variable domain (remainder filled in from reference TRBV7-8 and TRBJ2-7): GAGVSQSPRYKVAKRGQDVALRCDPISGHVSLFWYQQALGQGPEFLTYFQNEAQLDKSGLPSDRFFAERPEGSVSTLKIQRTQQEDSAVYLCASSLVGTGTGAGNGEQYFGPGTRLTVT.

V gene TRBV7-2 combines with J gene TRBJ2-2; 7 bases are shared with TRBD1. This CDR3 comprises 13 residues. From germline, CDR1 is SGHTA and CDR2 FQGNSA. V lost 6 bases to trimming and J lost 7 bases; unmatched junction nucleotides: 5. CDR3 protein: CASRTGLVGELFF. As DNA, the CDR3 is TGTGCCAGCAGGACAGGGCTGGTCGGGGAGCTGTTTTTT.

This clone has a handful of counts. The J gene is TRBJ2-7, the V gene TRBV19; 7 bases match TRBD1. Per the germline V gene, CDR1 is LNHDA and CDR2 is SQIVND (reference sequence). The CDR3 loop spans 14 amino acids. The V gene end was trimmed by 5 bases and the J gene end by 4 bases; junction bases not matched to a gene: 8. CDR3 sequence (DNA): TGTGCCAGTAGTCGACAGGGTATGGGTTACGAGCAGTACTTC. Its protein product is CASSRQGMGYEQYF.

This sequence joins TRBV19 and TRBJ1-1; D remains ambiguous. V was clipped by 0 bases and J by 4 bases, with 6 bases between them. The CDR3 is 13 residues long. The germline V gene has CDR1 LNHDA and CDR2 SQIVND (reference sequence). CDR3 nucleotides: TGTGCCAGTAGTATAGATAGTCGCACTGAAGCTTTCTTT. As protein: CASSIDSRTEAFF.

The chain joins TRBV2 to TRBJ2-5, with 8 bases aligning to TRBD1. This CDR3 spans 15 amino acids. The V segment lost 6 bases and the J segment 7 bases; nucleotides outside the gene matches: 13. Germline loops: CDR1 SNHLY, CDR2 FYNNEI. The CDR3 sequence is CASRAGQGVLGTQYF. Here the CDR3 DNA reads TGTGCCAGCAGGGCCGGACAGGGAGTTTTAGGGACCCAGTACTTC.

The V gene is TRBV28, the J gene TRBJ2-1, with TRBD2 identical over 9 bases. Germline trimming cut 6 bases from V and 10 bases from J; bases unmatched to any gene: 16. Germline CDR1 MDHEN, CDR2 SYDVKM. The CDR3 runs 16 residues. In DNA form, the CDR3 reads TGTGCCAGCAGAATAGCGGGAGAGTACCGAACATGGGAGCAGTTCTTC. This gives the protein CASRIAGEYRTWEQFF.

This clone was recorded only once. This chain uses TRBV2 with TRBJ2-5, with a possible D match to TRBD1 (5 bases). Per the germline V gene, CDR1 is SNHLY and CDR2 is FYNNEI. This CDR3 is built from 14 residues. The V and J ends lost 3 bases and 6 bases respectively, with 14 bases between them. The CDR3 loop reads CASSELAGKQTQYF. CDR3 coding DNA: TGTGCCAGCAGTGAGCTCGCAGGGAAACAGACCCAGTACTTC. Filled out from reference TRBV2 and TRBJ2-5, the complete variable domain reads EPEVTQTPSHQVTQMGQEVILRCVPISNHLYFYWYRQILGQKVEFLVSFYNNEISEKSEIFDDQFSVERPDGSNFTLKIRSTKLEDSAMYFCASSELAGKQTQYFGPGTRLLVL.